Listed below are T cell receptor beta chains from one sample, sequenced in a study of T cells after posttransplantation cyclophosphamide. Clones were read by immunoSEQ multiplex PCR, and TCRdb kept only the in-frame ones, dropping some. The profile covers approximately 52,000 clones, with roughly 86% appearing a single time and about 3% taken by the ten largest. The sequencing input was PBMCs. These receptors came from a man aged 25 to 40 with a blood cancer, CMV-positive, and with a related stem cell donor. Both conserved end residues are part of each CDR3. The D gene is left open where the match is weak. The size field is filled for only some rows; it gives once, few, many or a size class.

d_call: TRBD1
j_call: TRBJ1-4
v_call: TRBV2
clone_size: few
cdr3_aa: CASSERRDRNEKLFF
cdr3_nt: TGTGCCAGCAGTGAACGGCGGGACAGGAATGAAAAACTGTTTTTT

d_call: TRBD1
j_call: TRBJ2-7
v_call: TRBV2
clone_size: .
cdr3_aa: CASSDPWDRRASPTYEQYF
cdr3_nt: TGTGCCAGCAGTGATCCATGGGACAGGAGGGCTTCCCCGACCTACGAGCAGTACTTC

d_call: TRBD1
j_call: TRBJ2-3
v_call: TRBV30
clone_size: .
cdr3_aa: CAWDRGSRDTQYF
cdr3_nt: TGTGCCTGGGACAGGGGATCGAGAGATACGCAGTATTTT

d_call: .
j_call: TRBJ1-1
v_call: TRBV2
clone_size: .
cdr3_aa: CASSTDRGGTEAFF
cdr3_nt: TGTGCCAGCAGTACGGATCGAGGGGGAACTGAAGCTTTCTTT

d_call: .
j_call: TRBJ1-1
v_call: TRBV30
clone_size: few
cdr3_aa: CAWSGGVTEAFF
cdr3_nt: TGTGCCTGGAGCGGAGGGGTGACTGAAGCTTTCTTT

d_call: TRBD1
j_call: TRBJ1-2
v_call: TRBV7-9
clone_size: few
cdr3_aa: CASSLTGGQGRGYTF
cdr3_nt: TGTGCCAGCAGCCTAACGGGGGGACAGGGTCGTGGCTACACCTTC

d_call: .
j_call: TRBJ1-1
v_call: TRBV5-5
clone_size: .
cdr3_aa: CASSLTGSTEAFF
cdr3_nt: TGTGCCAGCAGCTTGACAGGGTCAACTGAAGCTTTCTTT

d_call: .
j_call: TRBJ1-2
v_call: TRBV27
clone_size: .
cdr3_aa: CASSLGGQTYGYTF
cdr3_nt: TGTGCCAGCAGTTTAGGCGGGCAAACTTATGGCTACACCTTC

d_call: TRBD2
j_call: TRBJ2-7
v_call: TRBV30
clone_size: .
cdr3_aa: CAWTIGLAGDSEQYF
cdr3_nt: TGTGCCTGGACCATCGGACTAGCGGGAGATTCCGAGCAGTACTTC

d_call: TRBD2
j_call: TRBJ2-3
v_call: TRBV7-6
clone_size: .
cdr3_aa: CASSQLAGAGTDTQYF
cdr3_nt: TGTGCCAGCAGCCAACTAGCGGGAGCAGGCACAGATACGCAGTATTTT

d_call: .
j_call: TRBJ2-5
v_call: TRBV5-6
clone_size: .
cdr3_aa: CASSPLGRGYQETQYF
cdr3_nt: TGTGCCAGCAGCCCCTTGGGCAGGGGATATCAAGAGACCCAGTACTTC

d_call: TRBD1
j_call: TRBJ1-4
v_call: TRBV30
clone_size: once
cdr3_aa: CAWSVLGTGFEKLFF
cdr3_nt: TGTGCCTGGAGTGTACTCGGGACAGGTTTTGAAAAACTGTTTTTT

d_call: .
j_call: TRBJ2-1
v_call: TRBV15
clone_size: .
cdr3_aa: CATSMGNYNEQFF
cdr3_nt: TGTGCCACCAGCATGGGCAATTACAATGAGCAGTTCTTC

d_call: .
j_call: TRBJ2-5
v_call: TRBV5-8
clone_size: .
cdr3_aa: CASSLGQGLETQYF
cdr3_nt: TGTGCCAGCAGCTTGGGTCAGGGGTTAGAGACCCAGTACTTC

d_call: TRBD1
j_call: TRBJ2-1
v_call: TRBV11-3
clone_size: .
cdr3_aa: CASSLGGQLYNEQFF
cdr3_nt: TGTGCCAGCAGCTTAGGGGGACAGTTATACAATGAGCAGTTCTTC

d_call: .
j_call: TRBJ2-2
v_call: TRBV7-3
clone_size: once
cdr3_aa: CASSSRTGELFF
cdr3_nt: TGTGCCAGCAGCTCGCGTACCGGGGAGCTGTTTTTT

d_call: TRBD1
j_call: TRBJ1-2
v_call: TRBV5-1
clone_size: .
cdr3_aa: CASSTQGIDYGYTF
cdr3_nt: TGCGCCAGCTCTACACAGGGGATTGACTATGGCTACACCTTC

d_call: .
j_call: TRBJ2-5
v_call: TRBV19
clone_size: .
cdr3_aa: CASSLHREETQYF
cdr3_nt: TGTGCCAGTAGTTTACACAGGGAAGAGACCCAGTACTTC

d_call: TRBD2
j_call: TRBJ2-3
v_call: TRBV30
clone_size: .
cdr3_aa: CAWSVLPSGSVDTQYF
cdr3_nt: TGTGCCTGGAGTGTACTTCCTAGCGGGAGCGTAGATACGCAGTATTTT

d_call: .
j_call: TRBJ1-6
v_call: TRBV27
clone_size: .
cdr3_aa: CASSYAGSYSPLHF
cdr3_nt: TGTGCCAGCAGTTACGCGGGTTCCTATTCACCCCTCCACTTT

d_call: .
j_call: TRBJ2-5
v_call: TRBV6-1
clone_size: .
cdr3_aa: CASPGEETQYF
cdr3_nt: TGTGCCAGCCCCGGAGAAGAGACCCAGTACTTC

d_call: TRBD2
j_call: TRBJ2-7
v_call: TRBV5-6
clone_size: .
cdr3_aa: CASSSWGIAGGPTYEQYF
cdr3_nt: TGTGCCAGCAGCTCTTGGGGGATAGCGGGAGGGCCGACCTACGAGCAGTACTTC

d_call: .
j_call: TRBJ2-2
v_call: TRBV11-2
clone_size: .
cdr3_aa: CASSLDRNTGELFF
cdr3_nt: TGTGCCAGCAGCTTAGATCGGAACACCGGGGAGCTGTTTTTT

d_call: .
j_call: TRBJ2-1
v_call: TRBV27
clone_size: .
cdr3_aa: CASSSHGKAGQDEQFF
cdr3_nt: TGTGCCAGCAGTTCCCATGGTAAAGCGGGACAAGATGAGCAGTTCTTC

d_call: TRBD2
j_call: TRBJ2-1
v_call: TRBV4-1
clone_size: .
cdr3_aa: CASSLQGRTSGPYNEQFF
cdr3_nt: TGCGCCAGCAGCCTCCAGGGACGGACTAGCGGCCCCTACAATGAGCAGTTCTTC

d_call: .
j_call: TRBJ2-3
v_call: TRBV5-5
clone_size: .
cdr3_aa: CASSLGGSADTQYF
cdr3_nt: TGTGCCAGCAGCTTGGGAGGGTCGGCAGATACGCAGTATTTT

d_call: TRBD2
j_call: TRBJ2-2
v_call: TRBV2
clone_size: .
cdr3_aa: CASGAGRGNTGELFF
cdr3_nt: TGTGCCAGCGGAGCGGGACGAGGGAACACCGGGGAGCTGTTTTTT

d_call: .
j_call: TRBJ1-1
v_call: TRBV5-1
clone_size: .
cdr3_aa: CASSWTRETEAFF
cdr3_nt: TGCGCCAGCAGCTGGACCAGGGAAACTGAAGCTTTCTTT

d_call: TRBD1
j_call: TRBJ1-1
v_call: TRBV29-1
clone_size: .
cdr3_aa: CSVNGQGGTEAFF
cdr3_nt: TGCAGCGTTAACGGACAGGGGGGCACTGAAGCTTTCTTT

d_call: .
j_call: TRBJ1-6
v_call: TRBV11-3
clone_size: .
cdr3_aa: CASSPTRVNSPLHF
cdr3_nt: TGTGCCAGCAGCCCTACTAGAGTCAATTCACCCCTCCACTTT

d_call: .
j_call: TRBJ1-2
v_call: TRBV30
clone_size: .
cdr3_aa: CALSRGSGYTF
cdr3_nt: TGTGCCTTATCGCGTGGGAGTGGCTACACCTTC

d_call: TRBD2
j_call: TRBJ2-3
v_call: TRBV2
clone_size: .
cdr3_aa: CASSQGRVASGSSRDTQYF
cdr3_nt: TGTGCCAGCAGCCAAGGAAGGGTGGCTAGCGGGAGCTCCAGGGATACGCAGTATTTT

d_call: .
j_call: TRBJ2-2
v_call: TRBV28
clone_size: .
cdr3_aa: CASSLGGAKTGELFF
cdr3_nt: TGTGCCAGCAGTTTAGGGGGCGCAAAGACCGGGGAGCTGTTTTTT

d_call: TRBD2
j_call: TRBJ2-7
v_call: TRBV5-5
clone_size: .
cdr3_aa: CASSFTSGGYEQYF
cdr3_nt: TGTGCCAGCAGCTTTACTAGCGGGGGGTACGAGCAGTACTTC

d_call: TRBD2
j_call: TRBJ2-5
v_call: TRBV30
clone_size: .
cdr3_aa: CAWSGTSGSRPVTQYF
cdr3_nt: TGTGCCTGGAGTGGAACTAGCGGGAGTCGACCAGTGACCCAGTACTTC

d_call: TRBD1
j_call: TRBJ2-1
v_call: TRBV11-2
clone_size: few
cdr3_aa: CASSLEGTAYNEQFF
cdr3_nt: TGTGCCAGCAGCTTAGAAGGGACAGCGTACAATGAGCAGTTCTTC

d_call: .
j_call: TRBJ1-2
v_call: TRBV5-1
clone_size: .
cdr3_aa: CASSLAGVNYGYTF
cdr3_nt: TGCGCCAGCAGCTTGGCCGGGGTTAACTATGGCTACACCTTC

d_call: TRBD2
j_call: TRBJ2-7
v_call: TRBV27
clone_size: once
cdr3_aa: CASRLAGAYEQYF
cdr3_nt: TGTGCCAGCCGACTAGCGGGAGCTTACGAGCAGTACTTC

d_call: .
j_call: TRBJ2-2
v_call: TRBV2
clone_size: few
cdr3_aa: CASSPGTTVGGGELFF
cdr3_nt: TGTGCCAGCAGTCCTGGGACCACCGTGGGGGGCGGGGAGCTGTTTTTT

d_call: .
j_call: TRBJ2-1
v_call: TRBV19
clone_size: .
cdr3_aa: CASPSHEQFF
cdr3_nt: TGTGCCAGCCCTAGCCATGAGCAGTTCTTC

d_call: TRBD1
j_call: TRBJ1-2
v_call: TRBV7-9
clone_size: once
cdr3_aa: CASIRSRTGSGYTF
cdr3_nt: TGTGCCAGCATACGTTCTCGGACAGGCTCAGGCTACACCTTC

d_call: .
j_call: TRBJ2-1
v_call: TRBV18
clone_size: .
cdr3_aa: CASSPLEGALNEQFF
cdr3_nt: TGTGCCAGCTCACCCTTGGAGGGGGCGCTAAATGAGCAGTTCTTC

d_call: .
j_call: TRBJ1-1
v_call: TRBV5-4
clone_size: .
cdr3_aa: CASSLVSAQNTEAFF
cdr3_nt: TGTGCCAGCAGCTTGGTCAGCGCACAGAACACTGAAGCTTTCTTT

d_call: TRBD1
j_call: TRBJ2-7
v_call: TRBV5-1
clone_size: .
cdr3_aa: CASSAGWGQNYEQYF
cdr3_nt: TGCGCCAGCAGCGCAGGATGGGGACAGAACTACGAGCAGTACTTC

d_call: .
j_call: TRBJ1-4
v_call: TRBV5-1
clone_size: once
cdr3_aa: CASSLVSSTNEKLFF
cdr3_nt: TGCGCCAGCAGCTTGGTTTCCTCAACTAATGAAAAACTGTTTTTT

d_call: .
j_call: TRBJ1-3
v_call: TRBV11-3
clone_size: .
cdr3_aa: CASRGAAGNTIYF
cdr3_nt: TGTGCCAGCAGGGGGGCAGCGGGAAACACCATATATTTT

d_call: TRBD1
j_call: TRBJ2-7
v_call: TRBV15
clone_size: .
cdr3_aa: CATSSGDPGQGHLPDYEQYF
cdr3_nt: TGTGCCACCAGCAGCGGGGACCCGGGACAGGGGCACCTACCCGACTACGAGCAGTACTTC

d_call: .
j_call: TRBJ1-4
v_call: TRBV7-2
clone_size: .
cdr3_aa: CASSYPGAGEKLFF
cdr3_nt: TGTGCCAGCAGCTACCCGGGAGCAGGGGAAAAACTGTTTTTT

d_call: TRBD1
j_call: TRBJ1-1
v_call: TRBV9
clone_size: .
cdr3_aa: CASSRGQGNTEAFF
cdr3_nt: TGTGCCAGCAGCAGGGGACAGGGGAACACTGAAGCTTTCTTT

d_call: .
j_call: TRBJ2-1
v_call: TRBV5-8
clone_size: .
cdr3_aa: CASTSLAFYNEQFF
cdr3_nt: TGTGCCAGCACTAGTCTAGCCTTTTACAATGAGCAGTTCTTC

d_call: .
j_call: TRBJ2-7
v_call: TRBV6-6
clone_size: once
cdr3_aa: CASRPDRTYEQYF
cdr3_nt: TGTGCCAGCAGACCGGACAGAACCTACGAGCAGTACTTC

d_call: .
j_call: TRBJ1-3
v_call: TRBV7-2
clone_size: .
cdr3_aa: CASSLVGGGGGNTIYF
cdr3_nt: TGTGCCAGCAGCTTAGTTGGGGGGGGCGGTGGAAACACCATATATTTT

d_call: .
j_call: TRBJ1-1
v_call: TRBV29-1
clone_size: .
cdr3_aa: CSALGGVGGTEAFF
cdr3_nt: TGCAGCGCCCTCGGCGGGGTTGGTGGCACTGAAGCTTTCTTT

d_call: .
j_call: TRBJ2-3
v_call: TRBV7-9
clone_size: .
cdr3_aa: CASSSVTWRSTTSTDTQYF
cdr3_nt: TGTGCCAGCAGCTCCGTAACTTGGCGATCCACGACTAGCACAGATACGCAGTATTTT

d_call: .
j_call: TRBJ2-5
v_call: TRBV2
clone_size: .
cdr3_aa: CASNTNQETQYF
cdr3_nt: TGTGCCAGCAACACGAACCAAGAGACCCAGTACTTC

d_call: .
j_call: TRBJ2-7
v_call: TRBV2
clone_size: .
cdr3_aa: CASKEASYRYEQYF
cdr3_nt: TGTGCCAGCAAAGAGGCTAGCTATCGCTACGAGCAGTACTTC

d_call: TRBD1
j_call: TRBJ2-5
v_call: TRBV5-6
clone_size: once
cdr3_aa: CASSFFLGSDLTGEETQYF
cdr3_nt: TGTGCCAGCAGCTTTTTCCTAGGATCCGACTTAACAGGGGAAGAGACCCAGTACTTC

d_call: TRBD1
j_call: TRBJ2-7
v_call: TRBV6-1
clone_size: .
cdr3_aa: CASKYRGYEQYF
cdr3_nt: TGTGCCAGCAAATACAGGGGCTACGAGCAGTACTTC

d_call: .
j_call: TRBJ2-7
v_call: TRBV7-9
clone_size: .
cdr3_aa: CASSRILDSRHSYEQYF
cdr3_nt: TGTGCCAGCAGCCGAATTCTCGACAGCCGTCACTCCTACGAGCAGTACTTC